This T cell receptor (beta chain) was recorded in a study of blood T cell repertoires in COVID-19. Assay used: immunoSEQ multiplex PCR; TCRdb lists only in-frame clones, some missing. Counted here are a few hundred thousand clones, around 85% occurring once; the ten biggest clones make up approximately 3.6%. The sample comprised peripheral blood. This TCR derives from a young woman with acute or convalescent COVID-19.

The CDR3 spells CASSLDRGDEKLFF. The CDR3 DNA is TGCGCCAGCAGCCTCGACAGGGGAGATGAAAAACTGTTTTTT. The V and J genes are TRBV5-1 and TRBJ1-4; TRBD1 aligns across 8 bases. Germline CDR1 reads SGHRS; CDR2 reads YFSETQ. This CDR3 has 14 residues. J gave up 6 bases and V 4 bases, and 5 bases lay outside the gene matches.